This T cell receptor (beta chain) was found in a study of T-cell reconstitution after alpha-beta-depleted transplantation in children (dated by TCRdb to the mid-2010s). Regarding the study in general: The study quantitatively tracked T-cell immune reconstitution after TCRalphabeta/CD19-depleted allogeneic hematopoietic cell transplantation in children using TCR repertoire profiling.

This clonotype was picked up a small number of times. Its antigen is currently not known. Base qualities are not at hand, and no much larger clone is one base apart. The germline V gene yields MDHEN for CDR1 and SYDVKM for CDR2. From its cysteine to its phenylalanine, the CDR3 spans 15 amino acids. Just the 45-base CDR3 DNA is kept, in frame starting at base 1. At the junction V is shortened by 3 bases and J by 5 bases; bases outside the gene matches: 2. Overall results and qualifications from the work: The high TCRbeta diversity at day 60 in some patients was ascribed to recipient T cells and intrathymic progenitors that had survived conditioning. Hyperexpanded clone frequencies declined over subsequent months; after one year, T-cell counts and TCRbeta diversity were mostly attributed to newly produced T cells. Apparently early alphabetaT-cell count recovery about two months after transplant reportedly relied on only several hundred rapidly expanded clones derived from non-depleted graft cells.

The sample's treatment or condition label, in plain terms: allogeneic hematopoietic cell transplantation with graft depleted of TCRalphabeta T cells and CD19 B cells. The transplant recipients were children given TCRalphabeta/CD19-depleted allogeneic hematopoietic cell grafts. To prepare the library, PCR was applied. Sequencing instrument: Illumina HiSeq 2500. To normalize quantification of the TCRbeta repertoire, the TCR libraries were built with molecular barcoding that relied on unique molecular identifiers. TCRdb cleaned the public reads at Q25 with fastp, built clones with MiXCR and kept in-frame beta chains. Each entry is one CDR3 protein sequence, shown with its most common DNA and genes. Here the sample has around 370,000 distinct CDR3 sequences; roughly 17% occur a single time. The top ten constitute roughly 41% of the sample.

Here the chain combines TRBV28 and TRBJ2-1; TRBD2 matches 12 bases in the middle. The sequence derives from a male patient between 2 and 10 years old who had a stem cell transplant for acute lymphoblastic leukemia, so the T cells may come from the graft donor. The specimen comprised PBMCs, mostly from graft donor cells, sampled 360 days after TCRalphabeta/CD19-depleted stem cell transplant. CDR3 protein: CASSFRLAGDNEQFF. DNA sequence: TGTGCCAGCAGTTTTCGACTAGCGGGAGACAATGAGCAGTTCTTC.